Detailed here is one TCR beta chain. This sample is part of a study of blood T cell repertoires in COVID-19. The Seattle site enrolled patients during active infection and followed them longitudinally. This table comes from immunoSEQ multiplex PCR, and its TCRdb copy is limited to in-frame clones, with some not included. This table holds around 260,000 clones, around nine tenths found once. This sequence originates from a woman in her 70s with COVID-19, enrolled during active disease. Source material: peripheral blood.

The CDR3 loop is CASSYSTVNTGELFF. The CDR3 coding sequence is TGTGCCAGCAGTTACTCGACAGTTAACACCGGGGAGCTGTTTTTT. The chain combines TRBV6-5 with TRBJ2-2; TRBD1 is a possible D gene (5 bases). CDR3 length equals 15 residues. Trimming took off 0 bases at V and 2 bases at J, with 7 bases between the two ends. Germline lookup yields CDR1 MNHEY and CDR2 SVGAGI.